The next 27 T cell receptor beta chains were all read from a single sample in a study of blood T cell repertoires in COVID-19. Repertoires were generated with immunoSEQ multiplex PCR, while TCRdb's copy carries only in-frame clones and drops some. The sample carries hundreds of thousands of clones, about 82% recorded once. Sequenced material: PBMCs or T cells enriched from blood (not recorded which). The receptor set was obtained from a woman between 45 and 65 years old who had recovered from COVID-19.

The rearrangement joins TRBV13 to TRBJ2-3; 12 positions match TRBD2. From germline, CDR1 is PRHDT and CDR2 FYEKMQ (reference sequence). CDR3 length: 16 amino acids. J was trimmed by 1 base and V by 5 bases; bases with no gene match: 4. DNA of the CDR3: TGTGCCAGCAGCCGTTGGACTAGCGGGGGCACAGATACGCAGTATTTT. It translates to CASSRWTSGGTDTQYF.

J is TRBJ2-4 and V is TRBV29-1; 7 bases are shared with TRBD1. This CDR3 has 17 residues. Trimming took 2 bases from V and 1 from J; bases not matched to a gene: 11. Germline V gene data show CDR1 as SQVTM and CDR2 as ANQGSEA. CDR3 protein: CSVESLGTAPAKNIQYF. DNA of the CDR3: TGCAGCGTTGAAAGCCTCGGGACAGCCCCCGCCAAAAACATTCAGTACTTC.

The genes are TRBV4-3 and TRBJ1-1; D unclear. There are 15 residues in the CDR3. V was trimmed by 5 bases and J by 1 base, leaving 14 bases between them. CDR1 LGHNA and CDR2 YSLEER come from the germline V gene. The CDR3 DNA reads as TGCGCCAGCAGCATTTCCAGCGGGTGGAACACTGAAGCTTTCTTT. Its translation: CASSISSGWNTEAFF.

The V gene is TRBV20-1, the J gene TRBJ2-7, with TRBD1 matching over 7 bases. There are 11 residues in the CDR3. The junction had 4 bases not matched to a gene; V was cut back by 7 bases and J by 4 bases. Germline V gene lookup returns CDR1 DFQATT and CDR2 SNEGSKA (reference sequence). CDR3 in amino acids: CSVARGYEQYF. The CDR3 DNA sequence: TGCAGTGTTGCCAGGGGGTACGAGCAGTACTTC.

The J gene is TRBJ1-2, the V gene TRBV6-6, with 10 bases lining up with TRBD1. This CDR3 has 14 residues. V shed 6 bases, J shed 6 bases, and the junction held 7 bases outside the gene matches. CDR1 and CDR2 (germline): MNHNY, SVGAGI (reference sequence). CDR3 nucleotide sequence: TGTGCCAGCAGATCAGACAGGGGGCAGCATGGCTACACCTTC. It translates to CASRSDRGQHGYTF.

J is TRBJ1-5 and V is TRBV10-3; no clear D. V was shortened by 7 bases and J by 7 bases, with 14 bases between the two germline ends. Germline-derived CDR1 and CDR2 are ENHRY and SYGVKD. The CDR3 is made up of 13 amino acids. The CDR3 coding sequence is TGTGCCATCACAGCAGGCTCGGGGCAGCCCCAGCATTTT. Its protein product is CAITAGSGQPQHF.

The gene calls are TRBV30 and TRBJ1-6; tentatively, D is TRBD1 (5 bases). Germline V gives CDR1 GTSNPN, CDR2 SVGIG (reference sequence). This CDR3 region has 15 residues. V dropped 3 bases and J dropped 7 bases, with 16 bases sitting between them. CDR3 in DNA: TGTGCCTGGAGCTCTGGGGGGGACGGGAATTCACCCCTCCACTTT. Residues: CAWSSGGDGNSPLHF.

This chain connects TRBV28 to TRBJ1-2; D is possibly TRBD1 (5 bases). V shed 3 bases and J shed 8 bases, with 16 bases lying between them. The CDR3 totals 14 residues. Germline-derived CDR1 and CDR2 are MDHEN and SYDVKM. This CDR3 reads CASSLAGSVGGYTF. As DNA, the CDR3 is TGTGCCAGCAGTTTGGCAGGGTCCGTAGGAGGCTACACCTTC.

The genes are TRBV11-2 and TRBJ2-7; D is possibly TRBD2 (6 bases). Germline V lookup: CDR1 SGHAT, CDR2 FQNNGV. Between the trimmed V and J ends, which lost 5 bases and 2 bases, there was a span of 19 bases. The CDR3 contains 16 residues. The CDR3 sequence: CASSPRGREKTYEQYF. The CDR3 DNA reads as TGTGCCAGCAGCCCCCGAGGCCGGGAGAAAACCTACGAGCAGTACTTC.

J is TRBJ1-2 and V is TRBV6-5, with 9 bases lining up with TRBD1. The germline V gene encodes CDR1 MNHEY and CDR2 SVGAGI. The CDR3 covers 15 residues. V dropped 7 bases and J dropped 3; count of bases not matched to a gene: 9. The CDR3 here is CASTGTGNRDYGYTF. In DNA, the CDR3 is TGTGCCAGCACCGGGACAGGGAACAGAGACTATGGCTACACCTTC.

The genes are TRBV13 and TRBJ2-7, with TRBD2 identical over 7 bases. After removal of 5 bases from V and 0 bases from J, the junction contained 4 bases not matched to a gene. Germline V gene sequence: CDR1 PRHDT, CDR2 FYEKMQ (reference sequence). The CDR3 contains 14 residues. The CDR3 reads CASSASGGSYEQYF. For the CDR3, the DNA is TGTGCCAGCAGCGCCTCGGGGGGCTCCTACGAGCAGTACTTC.

The V gene is TRBV7-8, the J gene TRBJ2-5; 10 nucleotides agree with TRBD1. Germline values: CDR1 SGHVS, CDR2 FQNEAQ. This CDR3 has 15 residues. J was trimmed by 5 bases and V by 1 base; bases with no gene match: 4. Here the CDR3 DNA reads TGTGCCAGCAGCTTAGGGGGACAGGGGTGGGAGACCCAGTACTTC. Protein: CASSLGGQGWETQYF.

This clone occurred once. The chain recombines TRBV27 with TRBJ1-2; 8 positions match TRBD1. The CDR3 is 16 amino acids. V gave up 6 bases and J gave up 6 bases; unmatched junction bases: 15. Germline loops: CDR1 MNHEY, CDR2 SMNVEV (reference sequence). CDR3 residues: CASSPLALQGADGYTF. CDR3 DNA sequence: TGTGCCAGCAGCCCATTGGCGCTTCAGGGGGCAGATGGCTACACCTTC.

The chain carries TRBV30 and TRBJ1-1; tentative D call: TRBD1 (6 bases). This CDR3 region has 13 residues. Germline CDR1 and CDR2: GTSNPN and SVGIG (reference sequence). The V end was cut by 5 bases, the J end by 5 bases, with 15 bases between. The CDR3 DNA follows: TGTGCCTGGGCTGGACAGCTTGGGACTGAAGCTTTCTTT. Protein: CAWAGQLGTEAFF.

The J gene is TRBJ1-1, the V gene TRBV28, with D possibly being TRBD1 (5 bases). The ends were cut back, 7 bases at V and 5 bases at J, with 26 bases in the middle. CDR1 and CDR2 from the germline V gene are MDHEN and SYDVKM. This CDR3 contains 17 residues. The CDR3: CASTRPYGGVERTEAFF. For the CDR3, the DNA is TGTGCCAGCACCCGCCCTTACGGGGGGGTTGAGAGGACTGAAGCTTTCTTT.

The rearrangement joins TRBV7-2 to TRBJ2-2; D is undetermined. Germline CDR1 SGHTA, CDR2 FQGNSA. Trimming removed 1 base from V and 3 bases from J, with 9 bases in between. This CDR3 comprises 15 residues. The CDR3 loop reads CASSLERRDTGELFF. DNA of the CDR3: TGTGCCAGCAGCTTAGAAAGGAGAGACACCGGGGAGCTGTTTTTT.

The rearrangement joins TRBV9 to TRBJ1-1, with 7 bases lining up with TRBD1. The CDR3 is made up of 17 amino acids. The germline CDR1 and CDR2 sequences are SGDLS and YYNGEE. The V gene end was trimmed by 3 bases and the J gene end by 0 bases; junction bases not matched to a gene: 11. The CDR3 sequence: CASSAHSGTAMNTEAFF. CDR3 DNA: TGTGCCAGCAGCGCCCACTCCGGGACAGCAATGAACACTGAAGCTTTCTTT.

This sequence joins TRBV11-3 and TRBJ2-7; 12 bases map to TRBD1. The CDR3 is 17 residues long. Germline CDR1 SGHNT, CDR2 YENEEA. The trim removed 4 bases at V and 1 base at J, leaving 8 bases unmatched. DNA for the CDR3: TGTGCCAGCAGCTCCGGGACAGGGGGCGGAATTTCCTACGAGCAGTACTTC. Translating gives CASSSGTGGGISYEQYF.

V is TRBV28 and J is TRBJ2-5, with D hard to call. Deletions cut 5 bases from V and 7 bases from J, with 20 bases between. Germline V lookup: CDR1 MDHEN, CDR2 SYDVKM. The CDR3 contains 15 residues. This CDR3 reads CASSAPTRRLGTQYF. CDR3 bases: TGTGCCAGCAGTGCTCCTACGCGCCGTCTAGGGACCCAGTACTTC.

Of note for this clone: One junction end does not reproduce the germline sequence, and a read error may be involved. The genes are TRBV7-2 and TRBJ2-1; TRBD2 agrees at 8 bases. CDR3 length: 15 amino acids. The germline CDR1 and CDR2 sequences are SGHTA and FQGNSA. CDR3 loop: CASRLAGPSYNEQFF. CDR3 coding DNA: TGTGCCAGCAGGTTAGCGGGGCCCTCCTACAATGAGCAGTTCTTC.

The chain joins TRBV25-1 to TRBJ2-2; the D is unclear. The CDR3 is 15 residues long. The V gene's germline CDR1 is MGHDK and CDR2 SYGVNS. The V and J ends lost 2 bases and 4 bases respectively, with 11 bases between them. In DNA, the CDR3 is TGTGCCAGCAGTGAAGGCATGGAGTTCACCGGGGAGCTGTTTTTT. Residues: CASSEGMEFTGELFF. The entire variable domain, with the rest obtained from reference TRBV25-1 and TRBJ2-2, is as follows: EADIYQTPRYLVIGTGKKITLECSQTMGHDKMYWYQQDPGMELHLIHYSYGVNSTEKGDLSSESTVSRIRTEHFPLTLESARPSHTSQYLCASSEGMEFTGELFFGEGSRLTVL.

The chain links TRBV25-1 to TRBJ2-1, with no clear D. The ends were cut back, 4 bases at V and 9 bases at J, with 7 bases in the middle. This CDR3 is 11 amino acids long. CDR1 and CDR2 from the germline V gene are MGHDK and SYGVNS. CDR3: CASSGDIEQFF. The CDR3, as DNA: TGTGCCAGCAGTGGAGATATTGAGCAGTTCTTC.

The V gene is TRBV4-3, the J gene TRBJ1-3; D gene uncertain. CDR1 LGHNA and CDR2 YSLEER come from the germline V gene. The CDR3 is 14 residues long. V lost 4 bases to trimming and J lost 0 bases, with 7 bases between them. CDR3 nucleotide sequence: TGCGCCAGCAGCCGCGATTTCTCTGGAAACACCATATATTTT. Amino acids: CASSRDFSGNTIYF.

This sequence joins TRBV28 and TRBJ1-5; D is unclear. The germline V gene encodes CDR1 MDHEN and CDR2 SYDVKM. This CDR3 comprises 13 residues. Trimming shortened V by 10 bases and J by 0 bases, and 10 bases separated the two germline ends. Here the CDR3 reads CATHKFSNQPQHF. The DNA of the CDR3 is TGTGCCACCCACAAGTTTAGCAATCAGCCCCAGCATTTT.

The chain links TRBV12-3 or TRBV12-4 to TRBJ1-1, with unresolved D. Trimming took off 7 bases at V and 4 bases at J, with 13 bases between the two ends. The CDR3 has 13 amino acids. The CDR3 protein is CASKPNSLTEAFF. The CDR3 coding sequence is TGTGCCAGCAAGCCGAACAGCCTCACTGAAGCTTTCTTT.

The chain couples TRBV27 to TRBJ1-1; 8 bases align to TRBD1. V lost 5 bases to trimming and J lost 1 base; unmatched junction nucleotides: 3. The CDR3 length is 14 residues. Germline lookup yields CDR1 MNHEY and CDR2 SMNVEV (reference sequence). The CDR3 loop is CASSPGQGNTEAFF. DNA of the CDR3: TGTGCCAGCAGTCCCGGACAGGGGAACACTGAAGCTTTCTTT.

This sequence joins TRBV7-2 and TRBJ1-2; no clear D. CDR1 is SGHTA, CDR2 FQGNSA, per germline. This CDR3 region has 13 residues. The V end lost 4 bases, the J end lost 6 bases, and 12 bases lay between the germline ends. The CDR3 nucleotides read TGTGCCAGCAGCTCACTCCTGAGGCATGGCTACACCTTC. Translating it yields CASSSLLRHGYTF.